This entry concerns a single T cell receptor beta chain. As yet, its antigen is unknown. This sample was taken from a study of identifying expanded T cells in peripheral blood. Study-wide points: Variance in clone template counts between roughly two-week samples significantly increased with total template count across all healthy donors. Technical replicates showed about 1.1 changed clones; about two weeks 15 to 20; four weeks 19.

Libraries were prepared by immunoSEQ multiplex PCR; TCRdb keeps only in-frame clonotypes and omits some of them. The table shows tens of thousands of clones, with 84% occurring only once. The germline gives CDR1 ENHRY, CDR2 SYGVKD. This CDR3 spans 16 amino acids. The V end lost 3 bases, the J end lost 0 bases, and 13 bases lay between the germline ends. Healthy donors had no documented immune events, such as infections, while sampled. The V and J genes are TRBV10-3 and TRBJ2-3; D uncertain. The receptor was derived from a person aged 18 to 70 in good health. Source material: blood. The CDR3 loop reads CAISDYYGGSTDTQYF. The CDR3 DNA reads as TGTGCCATCAGTGATTACTACGGCGGTAGCACAGATACGCAGTATTTT.